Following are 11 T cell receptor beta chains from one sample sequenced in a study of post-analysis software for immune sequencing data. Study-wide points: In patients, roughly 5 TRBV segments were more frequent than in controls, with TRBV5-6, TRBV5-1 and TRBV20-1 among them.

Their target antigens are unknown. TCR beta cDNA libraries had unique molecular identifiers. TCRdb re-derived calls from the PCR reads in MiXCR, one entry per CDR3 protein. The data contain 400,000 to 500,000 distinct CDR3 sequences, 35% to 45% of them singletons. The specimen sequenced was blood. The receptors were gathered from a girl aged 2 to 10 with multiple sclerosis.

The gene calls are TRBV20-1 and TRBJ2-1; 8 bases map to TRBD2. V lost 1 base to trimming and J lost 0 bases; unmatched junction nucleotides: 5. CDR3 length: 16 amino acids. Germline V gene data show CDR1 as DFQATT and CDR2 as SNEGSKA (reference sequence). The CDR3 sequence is CSARVSGRASYNEQFF. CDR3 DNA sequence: TGCAGTGCTAGAGTATCCGGGAGGGCCTCCTACAATGAGCAGTTCTTC.

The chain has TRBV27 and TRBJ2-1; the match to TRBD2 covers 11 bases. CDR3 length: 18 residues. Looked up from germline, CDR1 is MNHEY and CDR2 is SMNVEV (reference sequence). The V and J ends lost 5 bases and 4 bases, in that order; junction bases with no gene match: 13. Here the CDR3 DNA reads TGTGCCAGCAGTCTCAGGGCCCCGGGACTAGCGGAATACAATGAGCAGTTCTTC. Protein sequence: CASSLRAPGLAEYNEQFF.

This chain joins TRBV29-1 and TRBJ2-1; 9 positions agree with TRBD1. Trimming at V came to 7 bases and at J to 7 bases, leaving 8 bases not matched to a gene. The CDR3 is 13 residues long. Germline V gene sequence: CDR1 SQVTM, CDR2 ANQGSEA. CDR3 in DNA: TGCAGCGGGGAACAGGGGGCAGGGAATGAGCAGTTCTTC. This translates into CSGEQGAGNEQFF.

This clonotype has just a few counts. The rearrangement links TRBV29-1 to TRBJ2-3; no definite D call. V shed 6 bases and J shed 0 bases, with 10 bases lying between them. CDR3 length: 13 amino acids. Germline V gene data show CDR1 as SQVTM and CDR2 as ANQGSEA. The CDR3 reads CSVVYPSTDTQYF. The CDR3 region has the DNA TGCAGCGTCGTATACCCTAGCACAGATACGCAGTATTTT.

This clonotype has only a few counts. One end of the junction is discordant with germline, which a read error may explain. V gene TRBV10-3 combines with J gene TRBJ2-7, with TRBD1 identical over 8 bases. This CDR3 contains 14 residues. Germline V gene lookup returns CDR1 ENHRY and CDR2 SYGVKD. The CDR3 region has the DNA TGTGCCGTCAGTGAACGACAGGGGTTCGACGAGCAGTACTTC. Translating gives CAVSERQGFDEQYF.

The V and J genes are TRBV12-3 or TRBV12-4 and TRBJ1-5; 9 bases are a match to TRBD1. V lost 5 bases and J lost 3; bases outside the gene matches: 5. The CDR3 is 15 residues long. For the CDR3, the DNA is TGTGCCAGCAGTGGGGACAGGGTCTACAATCAGCCCCAGCATTTT. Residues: CASSGDRVYNQPQHF.

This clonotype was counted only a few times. The CDR3 DNA follows: TGTGCCAGCAGATCTACTAGCGGGAGGGCAGATGAGCAGTTCTTC. Protein sequence: CASRSTSGRADEQFF. J is TRBJ2-1 and V is TRBV12-3 or TRBV12-4, with 13 bases matching TRBD2. With 6 bases clipped from V and 8 bases from J, the junction kept 7 bases outside the gene matches. The CDR3 is made up of 15 amino acids.

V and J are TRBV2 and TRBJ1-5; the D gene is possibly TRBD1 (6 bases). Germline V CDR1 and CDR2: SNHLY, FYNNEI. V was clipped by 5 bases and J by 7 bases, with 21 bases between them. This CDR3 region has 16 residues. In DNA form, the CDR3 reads TGTGCCAGCAGTTGGCACAGGGAGATCGGAAGACAGCCCCAGCATTTT. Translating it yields CASSWHREIGRQPQHF.

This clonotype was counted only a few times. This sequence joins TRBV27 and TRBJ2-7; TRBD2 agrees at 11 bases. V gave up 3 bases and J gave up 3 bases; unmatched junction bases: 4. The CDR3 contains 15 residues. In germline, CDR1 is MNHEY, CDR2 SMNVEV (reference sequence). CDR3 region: CASSLTSGEIYEQYF. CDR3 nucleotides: TGTGCCAGCAGTTTGACTAGCGGGGAGATCTACGAGCAGTACTTC.

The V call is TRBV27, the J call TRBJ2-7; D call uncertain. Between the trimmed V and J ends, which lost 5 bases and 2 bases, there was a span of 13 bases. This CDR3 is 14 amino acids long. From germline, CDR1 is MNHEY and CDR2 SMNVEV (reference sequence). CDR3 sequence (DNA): TGTGCCAGCAGTCACCAAACAAACCCCTACGAGCAGTACTTC. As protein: CASSHQTNPYEQYF.

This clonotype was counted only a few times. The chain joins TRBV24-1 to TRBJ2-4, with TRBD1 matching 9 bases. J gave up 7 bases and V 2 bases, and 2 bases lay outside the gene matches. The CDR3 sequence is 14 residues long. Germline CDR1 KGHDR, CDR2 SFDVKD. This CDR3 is CATSDSGTGNIQYF. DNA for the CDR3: TGTGCCACCAGTGATTCCGGGACAGGGAACATTCAGTACTTC.